Below, 5 T cell receptor beta chains from the same sample are listed, as sequenced in a study of PD-1 blockade in classical Hodgkin lymphoma. All the patients suffered relapse after autologous stem cell transplantation, and brentuximab vedotin exposure differed. This table comes from immunoSEQ multiplex PCR, and its TCRdb copy is limited to in-frame clones, with some not included. In the table there are 100,000 to 120,000 clones, about 89% of which are singletons. The sequencing used peripheral blood mononuclear cells (PBMCs), collected before the second cycle of nivolumab. These receptors originate from a human donor with classical Hodgkin lymphoma.

The V gene is TRBV5-1, the J gene TRBJ2-7; D is uncertain. The CDR3 totals 13 residues. Germline loops: CDR1 SGHRS, CDR2 YFSETQ. The ends were cut back, 2 bases at V and 5 bases at J, with 11 bases in the middle. The CDR3 is CASSFTVVDEQYF. The CDR3 region has the DNA TGCGCCAGCAGCTTTACGGTTGTCGACGAGCAGTACTTC.

The chain carries TRBV5-1 and TRBJ2-7, with a weak D call TRBD1 (6 bases). CDR1 is SGHRS and CDR2 is YFSETQ in the germline V gene. The CDR3 is 12 amino acids. The germline V and J ends were trimmed by 4 bases and 7 bases, with 12 bases remaining between them. CDR3: CASSTDQGEQYF. CDR3 sequence (DNA): TGCGCCAGCAGCACGGACCAGGGGGAGCAGTACTTC.

The CDR3 DNA sequence: TGTGCCAGCAGCTCCCTAACGGCGGGAGGTCGGTCCTACAATGAGCAGTTCTTC. This sequence encodes CASSSLTAGGRSYNEQFF. The chain joins TRBV7-9 to TRBJ2-1; 8 positions agree with TRBD2. V shed 4 bases, J shed 1 base, and the junction held 12 bases outside the gene matches. The CDR3 loop spans 18 amino acids. From germline, CDR1 is SEHNR and CDR2 FQNEAQ (reference sequence).

The gene calls are TRBV29-1 and TRBJ1-2; D is undetermined. Germline V gene data show CDR1 as SQVTM and CDR2 as ANQGSEA. The V end was cut by 3 bases, the J end by 6 bases, with 14 bases between. This CDR3 has 13 residues. As DNA, the CDR3 is TGCAGCGTTGAGAAAGTTCGGGAAGATGGCTACACCTTC. Its translation: CSVEKVREDGYTF.

The chain is built from TRBV9 and TRBJ2-2, with 11 bases fitting TRBD2. The V and J ends lost 3 bases and 2 bases, in that order; junction bases with no gene match: 6. CDR3 size: 17 residues. Per the germline V gene, CDR1 is SGDLS and CDR2 is YYNGEE. CDR3: CASSAFSGRANTGELFF. The CDR3 DNA is TGTGCCAGCAGCGCATTTAGCGGGAGGGCCAACACCGGGGAGCTGTTTTTT.